This is a list of T cell receptor beta chains from one sample in a study of early T cells in non-severe SARS-CoV-2 infection. From the 5' RACE reads, TCRdb called clonotypes with MiXCR, one entry per CDR3 protein. This table has more than 85,000 distinct CDR3 sequences, around 12% appearing once. This sample comprised whole blood, obtained at baseline. These receptors were taken from an adult who was a healthcare worker with PCR-confirmed SARS-CoV-2 infection or an uninfected control (not recorded which). CDR3s include the opening cysteine and the closing phenylalanine or tryptophan. Each record gives: CDR3 protein, clone size, J gene, V gene. A row's size may be missing; if present it is once, few, many or a size class.

CDR3 protein: CATLDRAYYGYTF
clone size: .
J gene: TRBJ1-2
V gene: TRBV28

CDR3 protein: CASSLSSGGAKTQYF
clone size: few
J gene: TRBJ2-5
V gene: TRBV7-9

CDR3 protein: CASSQRHRAGELFF
clone size: few
J gene: TRBJ2-2
V gene: TRBV3-1

CDR3 protein: CASSPLGTGGYEQYF
clone size: .
J gene: TRBJ2-7
V gene: TRBV18

CDR3 protein: CASSDREETQYF
clone size: .
J gene: TRBJ2-5
V gene: TRBV2

CDR3 protein: CASSLGGAIHSPLHF
clone size: .
J gene: TRBJ1-6
V gene: TRBV6-6

CDR3 protein: CSVVTAGAINNEQFF
clone size: .
J gene: TRBJ2-1
V gene: TRBV29-1

CDR3 protein: CASRSGGRAGNTIYF
clone size: many
J gene: TRBJ1-3
V gene: TRBV6-5

CDR3 protein: CASSSGRGSADGYTF
clone size: .
J gene: TRBJ1-2
V gene: TRBV7-9

CDR3 protein: CASSLMGNSDTQYF
clone size: few
J gene: TRBJ2-3
V gene: TRBV5-4

CDR3 protein: CASSLGGQSKETQYF
clone size: few
J gene: TRBJ2-5
V gene: TRBV7-2

CDR3 protein: CSARTLAGGPMETQYF
clone size: many
J gene: TRBJ2-5
V gene: TRBV20-1

CDR3 protein: CASSLEAVYQPQHF
clone size: .
J gene: TRBJ1-5
V gene: TRBV7-2

CDR3 protein: CASSLGAISVGSTEAFF
clone size: many
J gene: TRBJ1-1
V gene: TRBV5-1

CDR3 protein: CSVDSDRGLGTGNTIYF
clone size: .
J gene: TRBJ1-3
V gene: TRBV29-1

CDR3 protein: CASSPLRLGEFYSSTDTQYF
clone size: .
J gene: TRBJ2-3
V gene: TRBV28

CDR3 protein: CASSVGSSLQETQYF
clone size: .
J gene: TRBJ2-5
V gene: TRBV7-2

CDR3 protein: CAISPQGDYEQYF
clone size: .
J gene: TRBJ2-7
V gene: TRBV10-3

CDR3 protein: CASKIGTASYEQYF
clone size: few
J gene: TRBJ2-7
V gene: TRBV28

CDR3 protein: CASSFGTIVAEQYF
clone size: few
J gene: TRBJ2-7
V gene: TRBV11-2